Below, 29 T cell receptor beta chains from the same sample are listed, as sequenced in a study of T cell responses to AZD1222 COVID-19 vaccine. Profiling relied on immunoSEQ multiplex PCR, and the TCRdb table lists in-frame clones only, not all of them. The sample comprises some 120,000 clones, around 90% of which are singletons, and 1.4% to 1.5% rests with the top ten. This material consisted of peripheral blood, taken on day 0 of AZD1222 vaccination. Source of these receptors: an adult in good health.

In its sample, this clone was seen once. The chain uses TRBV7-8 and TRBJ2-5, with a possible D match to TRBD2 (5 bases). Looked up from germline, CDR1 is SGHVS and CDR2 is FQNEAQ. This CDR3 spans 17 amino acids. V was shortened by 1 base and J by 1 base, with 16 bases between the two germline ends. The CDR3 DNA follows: TGTGCCAGCAGCTTAGGTCTCCTTCGTGGAGGCCAAGAGACCCAGTACTTC. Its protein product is CASSLGLLRGGQETQYF.

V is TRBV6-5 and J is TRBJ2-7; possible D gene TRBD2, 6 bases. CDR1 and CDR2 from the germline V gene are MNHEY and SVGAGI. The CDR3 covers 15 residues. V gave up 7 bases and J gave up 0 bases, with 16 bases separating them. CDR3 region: CASKVSAGSSYEQYF. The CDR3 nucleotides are TGTGCCAGCAAGGTCTCGGCGGGGAGCTCCTACGAGCAGTACTTC.

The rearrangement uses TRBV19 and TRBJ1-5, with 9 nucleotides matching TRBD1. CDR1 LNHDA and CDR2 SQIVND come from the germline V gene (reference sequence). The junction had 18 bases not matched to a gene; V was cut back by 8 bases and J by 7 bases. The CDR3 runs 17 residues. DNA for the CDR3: TGTGCCAGTGGGACTGGGTACAGGGGGCCTATCTCACAGCCCCAGCATTTT. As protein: CASGTGYRGPISQPQHF.

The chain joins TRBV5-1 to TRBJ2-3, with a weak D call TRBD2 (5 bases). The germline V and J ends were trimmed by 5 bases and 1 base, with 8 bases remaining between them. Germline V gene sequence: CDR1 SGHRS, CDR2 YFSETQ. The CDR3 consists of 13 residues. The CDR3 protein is CASRREGTDTQYF. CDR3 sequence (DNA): TGCGCCAGCAGGAGGGAAGGCACAGATACGCAGTATTTT.

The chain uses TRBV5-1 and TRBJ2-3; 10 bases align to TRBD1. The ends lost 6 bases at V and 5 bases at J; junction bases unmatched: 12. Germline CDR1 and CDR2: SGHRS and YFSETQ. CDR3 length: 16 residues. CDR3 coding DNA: TGCGCCAGCACCCCCTCAGGGACAGGGGTTATAGATACGCAGTATTTT. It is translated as CASTPSGTGVIDTQYF.

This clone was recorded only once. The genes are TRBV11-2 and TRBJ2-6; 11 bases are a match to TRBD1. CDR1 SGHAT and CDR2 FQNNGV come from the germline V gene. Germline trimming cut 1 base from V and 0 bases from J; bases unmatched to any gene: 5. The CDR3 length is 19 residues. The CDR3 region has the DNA TGTGCCAGCAGCTTAGCCCAGGGGACAGGGGGCTCTGGGGCCAACGTCCTGACTTTC. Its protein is CASSLAQGTGGSGANVLTF.

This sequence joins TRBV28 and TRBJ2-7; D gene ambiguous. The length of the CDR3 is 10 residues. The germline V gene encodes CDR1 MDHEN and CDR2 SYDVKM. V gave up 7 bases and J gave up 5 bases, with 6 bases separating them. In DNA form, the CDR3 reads TGTGCCAGCAAGGGCAACGAGCAGTACTTC. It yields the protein CASKGNEQYF.

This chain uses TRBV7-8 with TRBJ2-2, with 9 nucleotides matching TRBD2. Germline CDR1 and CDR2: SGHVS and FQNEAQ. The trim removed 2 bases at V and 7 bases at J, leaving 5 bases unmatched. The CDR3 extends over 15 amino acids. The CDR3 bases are TGTGCCAGCAGCTTAAATCCTAGCGGGGTCGGGGAGCTGTTTTTT. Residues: CASSLNPSGVGELFF.

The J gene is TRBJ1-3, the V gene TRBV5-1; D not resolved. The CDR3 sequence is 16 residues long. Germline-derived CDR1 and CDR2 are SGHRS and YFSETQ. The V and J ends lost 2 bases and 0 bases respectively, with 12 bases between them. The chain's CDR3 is CASSFTSSFSGNTIYF. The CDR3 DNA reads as TGCGCCAGCAGCTTTACTTCGAGTTTCTCTGGAAACACCATATATTTT. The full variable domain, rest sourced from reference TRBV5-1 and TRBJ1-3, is KAGVTQTPRYLIKTRGQQVTLSCSPISGHRSVSWYQQTPGQGLQFLFEYFSETQRNKGNFPGRFSGRQFSNSRSEMNVSTLELGDSALYLCASSFTSSFSGNTIYFGEGSWLTVV.

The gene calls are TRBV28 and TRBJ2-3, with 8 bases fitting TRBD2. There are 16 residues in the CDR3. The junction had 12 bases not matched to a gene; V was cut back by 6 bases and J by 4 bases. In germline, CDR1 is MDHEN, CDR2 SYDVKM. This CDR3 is CASSPQGPGGPDTQYF. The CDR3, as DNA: TGTGCCAGCAGCCCTCAGGGACCGGGGGGGCCAGATACGCAGTATTTT.

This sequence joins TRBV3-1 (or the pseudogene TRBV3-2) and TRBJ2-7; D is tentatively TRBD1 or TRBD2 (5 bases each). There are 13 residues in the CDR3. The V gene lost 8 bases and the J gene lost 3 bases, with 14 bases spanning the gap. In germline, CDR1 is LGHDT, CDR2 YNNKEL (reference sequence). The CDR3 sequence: CASASGTGYEQYF. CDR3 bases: TGTGCCAGCGCTTCAGGGACGGGCTACGAGCAGTACTTC.

The CDR3 loop reads CASSADPTVYTF. CDR3 coding DNA: TGTGCCAGCAGCGCTGACCCTACCGTCTACACCTTC. V gene TRBV9 combines with J gene TRBJ1-2; D call uncertain. The CDR3 sequence is 12 residues long. Trimming left V 3 bases short and J 10 bases short, with 13 bases between. Germline V gene data show CDR1 as SGDLS and CDR2 as YYNGEE.

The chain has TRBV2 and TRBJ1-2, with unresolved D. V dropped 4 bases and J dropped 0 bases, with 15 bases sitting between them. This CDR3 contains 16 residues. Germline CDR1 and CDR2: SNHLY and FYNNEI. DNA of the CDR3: TGTGCCAGCAGTGTGACTAGTATTTTCGCTAACTATGGCTACACCTTC. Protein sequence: CASSVTSIFANYGYTF.

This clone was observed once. The CDR3 protein is CASSPGGALNEKLFF. Here the CDR3 DNA reads TGTGCCAGCAGCCCTGGGGGGGCCCTTAATGAAAAACTGTTTTTT. The rearrangement joins TRBV5-5 to TRBJ1-4; TRBD1 might be the D (6 bases). Per germline, CDR1 SGHKS and CDR2 YYEKEE (reference sequence). The CDR3 extends over 15 amino acids. Trimming took off 4 bases at V and 4 bases at J, with 14 bases between the two ends. Drawing the rest from reference TRBV5-5 and TRBJ1-4, the complete variable domain is DAGVTQSPTHLIKTRGQQVTLRCSPISGHKSVSWYQQVLGQGPQFIFQYYEKEERGRGNFPDRFSARQFPNYSSELNVNALLLGDSALYLCASSPGGALNEKLFFGSGTQLSVL.

The CDR3 is CASSHHPGQSHNEQFF. The DNA for the CDR3 is TGTGCCAGCAGCCACCATCCGGGACAGTCCCACAATGAGCAGTTCTTC. The V and J genes are TRBV14 and TRBJ2-1; 7 bases line up with TRBD1. The germline V gene has CDR1 SGHDN and CDR2 FVKESK. This CDR3 comprises 16 residues. Losses at the gene ends were 3 bases for V and 5 bases for J; bases not matched to a gene: 10.

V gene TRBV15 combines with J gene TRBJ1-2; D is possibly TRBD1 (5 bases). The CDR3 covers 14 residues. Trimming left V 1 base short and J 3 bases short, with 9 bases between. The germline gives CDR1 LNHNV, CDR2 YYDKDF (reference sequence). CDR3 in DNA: TGTGCCACCAGCAGAGGGGGGTTCGACTATGGCTACACCTTC. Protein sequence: CATSRGGFDYGYTF.

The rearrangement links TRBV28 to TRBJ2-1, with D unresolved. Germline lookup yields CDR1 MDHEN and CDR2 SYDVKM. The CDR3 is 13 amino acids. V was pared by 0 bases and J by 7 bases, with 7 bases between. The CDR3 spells CASSLWQTNEQFF. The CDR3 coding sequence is TGTGCCAGCAGTTTATGGCAGACTAATGAGCAGTTCTTC. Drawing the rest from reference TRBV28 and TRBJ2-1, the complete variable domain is DVKVTQSSRYLVKRTGEKVFLECVQDMDHENMFWYRQDPGLGLRLIYFSYDVKMKEKGDIPEGYSVSREKKERFSLILESASTNQTSMYLCASSLWQTNEQFFGPGTRLTVL.

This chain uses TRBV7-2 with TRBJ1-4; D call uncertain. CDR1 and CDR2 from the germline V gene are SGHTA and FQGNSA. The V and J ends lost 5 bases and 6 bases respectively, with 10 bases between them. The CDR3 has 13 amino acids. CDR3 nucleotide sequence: TGTGCCAGCAGCCCCTCGAGGGATGAAAAACTGTTTTTT. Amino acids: CASSPSRDEKLFF.

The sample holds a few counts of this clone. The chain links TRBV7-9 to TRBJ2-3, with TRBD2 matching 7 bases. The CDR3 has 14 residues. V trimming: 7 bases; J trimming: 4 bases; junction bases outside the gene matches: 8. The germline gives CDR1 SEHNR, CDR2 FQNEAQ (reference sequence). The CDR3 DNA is TGTGCCAGCACCTCCGGGACTAACGCAGATACGCAGTATTTT. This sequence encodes CASTSGTNADTQYF. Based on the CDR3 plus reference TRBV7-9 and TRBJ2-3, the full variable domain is DTGVSQNPRHKITKRGQNVTFRCDPISEHNRLYWYRQTLGQGPEFLTYFQNEAQLEKSRLLSDRFSAERPKGSFSTLEIQRTEQGDSAMYLCASTSGTNADTQYFGPGTRLTVL.

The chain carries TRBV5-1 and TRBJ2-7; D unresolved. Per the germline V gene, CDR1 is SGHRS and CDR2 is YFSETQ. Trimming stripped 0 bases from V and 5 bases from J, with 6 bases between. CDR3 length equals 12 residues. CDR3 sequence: CASSLGRNEQYF. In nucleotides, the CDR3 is TGCGCCAGCAGCTTGGGGCGGAACGAGCAGTACTTC.

The DNA for the CDR3 is TGCGCCAGCAGCCAAGCAAGGGCGGGGGGGAGGAACGAGCAGTACTTC. Translated: CASSQARAGGRNEQYF. This rearrangement joins TRBV4-1 to TRBJ2-7, with 9 bases lining up with TRBD2. V lost 1 base to trimming and J lost 5 bases; unmatched junction nucleotides: 9. Germline assignment: CDR1 MGHRA and CDR2 YSYEKL. This CDR3 has 16 residues.

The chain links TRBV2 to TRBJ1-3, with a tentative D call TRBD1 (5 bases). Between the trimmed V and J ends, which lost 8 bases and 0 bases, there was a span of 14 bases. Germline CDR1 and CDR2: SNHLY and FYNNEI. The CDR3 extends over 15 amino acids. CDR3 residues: CASGTEGISGNTIYF. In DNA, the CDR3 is TGTGCCAGCGGGACCGAGGGGATCTCTGGAAACACCATATATTTT.

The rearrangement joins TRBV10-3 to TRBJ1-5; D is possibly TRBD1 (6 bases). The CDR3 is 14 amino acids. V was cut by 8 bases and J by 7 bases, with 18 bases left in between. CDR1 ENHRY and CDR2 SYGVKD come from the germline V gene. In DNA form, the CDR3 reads TGTGCCATCGGGATCGGGGGGCGAGAGCAGCCCCAGCATTTT. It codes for CAIGIGGREQPQHF.

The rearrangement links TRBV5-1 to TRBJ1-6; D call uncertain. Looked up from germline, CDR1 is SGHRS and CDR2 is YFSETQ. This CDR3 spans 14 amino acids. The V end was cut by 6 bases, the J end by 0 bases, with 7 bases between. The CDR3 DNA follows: TGCGCCAGCAAGAGGAGCTCCTATAATTCACCCCTCCACTTT. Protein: CASKRSSYNSPLHF.

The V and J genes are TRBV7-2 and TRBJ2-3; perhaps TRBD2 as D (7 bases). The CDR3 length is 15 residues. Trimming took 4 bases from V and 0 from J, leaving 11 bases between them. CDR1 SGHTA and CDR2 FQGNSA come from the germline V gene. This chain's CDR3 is CASSSGGPSTDTQYF. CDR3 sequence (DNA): TGTGCCAGCAGCTCCGGGGGGCCGAGCACAGATACGCAGTATTTT.

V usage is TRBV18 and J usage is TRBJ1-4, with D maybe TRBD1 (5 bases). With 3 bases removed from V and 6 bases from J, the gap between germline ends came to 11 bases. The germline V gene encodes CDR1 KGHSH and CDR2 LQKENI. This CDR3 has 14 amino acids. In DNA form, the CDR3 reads TGTGCCAGCTCACCGTCAGGGATGGATGAAAAACTGTTTTTT. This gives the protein CASSPSGMDEKLFF.

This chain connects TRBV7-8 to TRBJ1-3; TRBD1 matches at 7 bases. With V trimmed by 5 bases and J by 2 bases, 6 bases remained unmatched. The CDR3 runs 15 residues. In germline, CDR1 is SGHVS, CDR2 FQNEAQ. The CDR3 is CASSLVTGAGNTIYF. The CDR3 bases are TGTGCCAGCAGCCTAGTAACAGGGGCTGGAAACACCATATATTTT.

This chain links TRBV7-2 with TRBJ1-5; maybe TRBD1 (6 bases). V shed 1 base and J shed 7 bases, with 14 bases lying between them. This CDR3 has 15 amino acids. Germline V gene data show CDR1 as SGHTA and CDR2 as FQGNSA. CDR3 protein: CASSLDSGARQPQHF. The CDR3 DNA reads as TGTGCCAGCAGCTTAGACTCGGGGGCCAGGCAGCCCCAGCATTTT.

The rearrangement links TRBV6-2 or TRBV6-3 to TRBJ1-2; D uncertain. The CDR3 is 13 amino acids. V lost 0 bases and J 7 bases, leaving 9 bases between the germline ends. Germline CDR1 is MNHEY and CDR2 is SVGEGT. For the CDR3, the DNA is TGTGCCAGCAGTTACTCAGCCGGGATTGGCTACACCTTC. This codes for CASSYSAGIGYTF.